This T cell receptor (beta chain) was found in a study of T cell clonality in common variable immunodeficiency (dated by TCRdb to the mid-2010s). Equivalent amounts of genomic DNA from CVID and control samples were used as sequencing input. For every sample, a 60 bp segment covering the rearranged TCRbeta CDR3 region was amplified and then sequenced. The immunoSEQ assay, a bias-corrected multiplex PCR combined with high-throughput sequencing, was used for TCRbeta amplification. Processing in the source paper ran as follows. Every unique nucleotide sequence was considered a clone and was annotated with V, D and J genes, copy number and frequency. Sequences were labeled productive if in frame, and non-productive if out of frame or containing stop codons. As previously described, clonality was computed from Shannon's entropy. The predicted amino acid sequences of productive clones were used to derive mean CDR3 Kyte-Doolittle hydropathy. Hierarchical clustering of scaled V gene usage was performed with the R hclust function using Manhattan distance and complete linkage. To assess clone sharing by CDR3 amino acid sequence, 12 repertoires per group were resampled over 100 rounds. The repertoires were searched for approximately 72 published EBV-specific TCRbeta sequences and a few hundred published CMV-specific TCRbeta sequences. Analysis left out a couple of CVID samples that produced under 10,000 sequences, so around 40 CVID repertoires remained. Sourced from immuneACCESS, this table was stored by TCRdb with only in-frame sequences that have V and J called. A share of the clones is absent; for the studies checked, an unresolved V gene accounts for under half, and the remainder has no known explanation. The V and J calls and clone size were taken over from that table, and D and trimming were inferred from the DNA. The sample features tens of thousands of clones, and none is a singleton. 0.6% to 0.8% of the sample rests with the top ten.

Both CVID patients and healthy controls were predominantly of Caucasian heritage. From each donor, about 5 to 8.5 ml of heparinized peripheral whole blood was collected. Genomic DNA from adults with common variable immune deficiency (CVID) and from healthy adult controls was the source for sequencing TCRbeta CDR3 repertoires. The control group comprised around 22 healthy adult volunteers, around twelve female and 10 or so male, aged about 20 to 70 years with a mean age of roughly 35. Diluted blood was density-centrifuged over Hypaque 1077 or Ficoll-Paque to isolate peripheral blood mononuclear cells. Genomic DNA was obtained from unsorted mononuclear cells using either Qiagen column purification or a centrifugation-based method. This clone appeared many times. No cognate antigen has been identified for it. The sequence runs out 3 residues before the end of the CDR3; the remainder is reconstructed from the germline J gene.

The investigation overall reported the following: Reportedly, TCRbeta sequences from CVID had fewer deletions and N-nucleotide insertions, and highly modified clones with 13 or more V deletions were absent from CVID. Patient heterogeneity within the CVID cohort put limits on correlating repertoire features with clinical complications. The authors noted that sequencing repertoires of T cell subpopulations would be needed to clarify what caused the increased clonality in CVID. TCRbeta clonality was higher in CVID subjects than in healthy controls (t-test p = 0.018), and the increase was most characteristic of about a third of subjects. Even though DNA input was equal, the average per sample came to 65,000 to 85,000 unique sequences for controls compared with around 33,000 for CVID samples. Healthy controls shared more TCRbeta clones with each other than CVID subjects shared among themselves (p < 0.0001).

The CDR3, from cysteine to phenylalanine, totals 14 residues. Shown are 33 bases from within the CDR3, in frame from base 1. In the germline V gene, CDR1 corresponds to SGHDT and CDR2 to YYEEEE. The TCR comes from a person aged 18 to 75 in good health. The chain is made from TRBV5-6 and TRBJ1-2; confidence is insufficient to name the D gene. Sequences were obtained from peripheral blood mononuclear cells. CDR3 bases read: TGTGCCAGCAGCTTGCCAGACTACTTCGGAGGC. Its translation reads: CASSLPDYFGG. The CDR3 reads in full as CASSLPDYFGGYTF.